The 21 T cell receptor beta chains given below trace back to one sample, sequenced in a study of human T cells and chemical hapten exposure. TCRdb reanalysed the RACE reads using MiXCR and keeps one entry per CDR3 protein. The sample has about 190,000 distinct CDR3 sequences, more than 20% seen once. Time point here: patch test 3, about 24 weeks after DPC sensitization. As to treatment: therapeutic diphenylcyclopropenone sensitization with weekly scalp DPC. The sample here was whole blood, taken in connection with sensitization to the hapten diphenylcyclopropenone (DPC). The receptor source for this set is a woman in her forties with alopecia areata. Some clones in this sample may be carry-over from other donors' samples.

The CDR3: CAIRASGGYSYEQYF. As DNA, the CDR3 is TGTGCCATCAGGGCTAGCGGGGGCTACTCCTACGAGCAGTACTTC. The chain is built from TRBV10-3 and TRBJ2-7; 10 positions agree with TRBD2. Germline CDR1 reads ENHRY; CDR2 reads SYGVKD. V lost 6 bases to trimming and J lost 0 bases; unmatched junction nucleotides: 5. The CDR3 has 15 amino acids.

This clonotype was picked up a small number of times. The chain joins TRBV20-1 to TRBJ2-2, with 8 bases lining up with TRBD2. CDR1 DFQATT and CDR2 SNEGSKA come from the germline V gene (reference sequence). CDR3 size: 16 residues. Losses at the gene ends were 0 bases for V and 1 base for J; bases not matched to a gene: 4. The chain's CDR3 is CSARDRGLGNTGELFF. CDR3 nucleotides: TGCAGTGCTAGAGATAGGGGACTAGGGAACACCGGGGAGCTGTTTTTT.

The chain is built from TRBV28 and TRBJ2-1, with 10 bases matching TRBD2. Germline values: CDR1 MDHEN, CDR2 SYDVKM. The V and J ends lost 8 bases and 8 bases, in that order; junction bases with no gene match: 9. This CDR3 is built from 14 residues. This chain's CDR3 is CASCPGLATDEQFF. Here the CDR3 DNA reads TGTGCCAGCTGCCCGGGACTAGCGACCGATGAGCAGTTCTTC.

The CDR3 sequence is CAISVQSGTTDTQYF. CDR3 DNA: TGTGCCATCAGTGTCCAGTCTGGGACCACAGATACGCAGTATTTT. V usage is TRBV10-3 and J usage is TRBJ2-3; D possibly uses TRBD1 or TRBD2 (5 bases each). Germline V gives CDR1 ENHRY, CDR2 SYGVKD. Trimming removed 4 bases from V and 2 bases from J, with 13 bases in between. This CDR3 is 15 amino acids long.

This clonotype was counted a few times. This rearrangement joins TRBV20-1 to TRBJ1-5; possible D gene TRBD1, 5 bases. The CDR3 has 14 amino acids. The germline V gene encodes CDR1 DFQATT and CDR2 SNEGSKA (reference sequence). V was pared by 3 bases and J by 3 bases, with 12 bases between. The CDR3 DNA reads TGCAGTGCTAGGCCAGGGTTTTCCAATCAGCCCCAGCATTTT. Protein sequence: CSARPGFSNQPQHF.

This clonotype turned up a few times. The chain uses TRBV29-1 and TRBJ2-7; the match to TRBD1 covers 9 bases. Germline CDR1 reads SQVTM; CDR2 reads ANQGSEA. Trimming removed 6 bases from V and 2 bases from J; junction bases left unmatched: 11. The CDR3 consists of 15 residues. The CDR3: CSVESGTGTPYEQYF. CDR3 DNA sequence: TGCAGCGTGGAGAGCGGGACAGGGACCCCCTACGAGCAGTACTTC.

The V and J genes are TRBV5-1 and TRBJ2-2; D uncertain. Between the trimmed V and J ends, which lost 5 bases and 0 bases, there was a span of 5 bases. Germline V lookup: CDR1 SGHRS, CDR2 YFSETQ. The length of the CDR3 is 13 residues. The CDR3 nucleotides are TGCGCCAGCAGGGAAGCGAACACCGGGGAGCTGTTTTTT. Amino acids: CASREANTGELFF. Filled out from reference TRBV5-1 and TRBJ2-2, the complete variable domain reads KAGVTQTPRYLIKTRGQQVTLSCSPISGHRSVSWYQQTPGQGLQFLFEYFSETQRNKGNFPGRFSGRQFSNSRSEMNVSTLELGDSALYLCASREANTGELFFGEGSRLTVL.

This chain connects TRBV29-1 to TRBJ2-4; 9 bases align to TRBD2. Unmatched junction bases numbered 6, after V lost 4 bases and J lost 5 bases. Germline CDR1 reads SQVTM; CDR2 reads ANQGSEA. The CDR3 length is 14 residues. The CDR3 here is CSVVGGRVENIQYF. As DNA, the CDR3 is TGCAGCGTTGTAGGCGGGAGGGTCGAAAACATTCAGTACTTC.

This clonotype was recorded at least ten times. This chain links TRBV29-1 with TRBJ2-3, with no clear D. V was cut by 3 bases and J by 2 bases, with 9 bases left in between. Germline CDR1 and CDR2: SQVTM and ANQGSEA. This CDR3 region has 13 residues. CDR3 in amino acids: CSVDEASTDTQYF. The CDR3, as DNA: TGCAGCGTTGACGAGGCCTCCACAGATACGCAGTATTTT.

This clonotype has a handful of counts. The rearrangement links TRBV28 to TRBJ1-2; D may be TRBD1 (5 bases). With 5 bases removed from V and 3 bases from J, the gap between germline ends came to 13 bases. In germline, CDR1 is MDHEN, CDR2 SYDVKM. CDR3 size: 14 residues. CDR3 loop: CASSRRGRDYGYTF. The DNA of the CDR3 is TGTGCCAGCAGTCGACGGGGGAGGGACTATGGCTACACCTTC.

This rearrangement joins TRBV6-2 or TRBV6-3 to TRBJ1-5, with D tentatively TRBD1 (5 bases). V dropped 0 bases and J dropped 14 bases, with 17 bases sitting between them. The CDR3 is made up of 14 amino acids. Germline lookup yields CDR1 MNHEY and CDR2 SVGEGT. The CDR3 DNA sequence: TGTGCCAGCAGTTACTCGAATCAGGGCGGAAAGGAGCATTTT. Protein: CASSYSNQGGKEHF.

This clonotype came up a few times. The chain couples TRBV5-1 to TRBJ2-7, with TRBD1 identical over 9 bases. CDR1 is SGHRS, CDR2 YFSETQ, per germline. The CDR3 has 15 amino acids. Trimming removed 4 bases from V and 2 bases from J; junction bases left unmatched: 7. Here the CDR3 DNA reads TGCGCCAGCAGCCTCTCCGGGACAGGGACCTACGAGCAGTACTTC. Translated, it gives CASSLSGTGTYEQYF.

This clonotype occurred once. This chain connects TRBV6-2 or TRBV6-3 to TRBJ1-5, with 10 bases matching TRBD1. J was trimmed by 1 base and V by 0 bases; bases with no gene match: 0. Germline V gene sequence: CDR1 MNHEY, CDR2 SVGEGT. This CDR3 region has 16 residues. CDR3 nucleotide sequence: TGTGCCAGCAGTTACTCGGGACAGGGGAGCAATCAGCCCCAGCATTTT. Protein: CASSYSGQGSNQPQHF.

The chain recombines TRBV25-1 with TRBJ2-7; TRBD1 might be the D (5 bases). The CDR3 contains 12 residues. Germline values: CDR1 MGHDK, CDR2 SYGVNS. Trimming cost V 6 bases and J 0 bases, with 6 bases left between them. The CDR3 nucleotides read TGTGCCAGCAGGGACAACTCCTACGAGCAGTACTTC. This codes for CASRDNSYEQYF.

V and J are TRBV18 and TRBJ2-1; TRBD2 matches at 13 bases. V lost 4 bases to trimming and J lost 6 bases; unmatched junction nucleotides: 6. The CDR3 totals 16 residues. CDR1 and CDR2 from the germline V gene are KGHSH and LQKENI. The CDR3 coding sequence is TGTGCCAGCTCACTTGGACTAGCGGGAGTTGGCAATGAGCAGTTCTTC. This codes for CASSLGLAGVGNEQFF.

This rearrangement joins TRBV10-3 to TRBJ1-2; 7 nucleotides align to TRBD1. This CDR3 comprises 14 residues. J lost 2 bases, V lost 7 bases, and 7 bases had no gene match. Germline V gene sequence: CDR1 ENHRY, CDR2 SYGVKD. CDR3 sequence reads: CAIKGRGQNYGYTF. As DNA, the CDR3 is TGTGCCATCAAGGGGAGGGGACAGAACTATGGCTACACCTTC.

This chain links TRBV10-3 with TRBJ2-1, with D possibly being TRBD2 (5 bases). CDR1 is ENHRY, CDR2 SYGVKD, per germline. Trimming cost V 5 bases and J 10 bases, with 15 bases left between them. This CDR3 is 13 amino acids long. CDR3 coding DNA: TGTGCCATCAGTAACTCGAGGGCTATAGAGCAGTTCTTC. It yields the protein CAISNSRAIEQFF.

This clonotype was seen more than once but under ten times. V and J are TRBV12-3 or TRBV12-4 and TRBJ1-1; D may be TRBD1 (6 bases). The CDR3 has 15 amino acids. V shed 1 base and J shed 6 bases, with 15 bases lying between them. CDR3 protein: CASSLGGHREAEAFF. DNA for the CDR3: TGTGCCAGCAGTTTAGGCGGGCACAGGGAAGCTGAAGCTTTCTTT.

This chain joins TRBV20-1 and TRBJ1-3; no definite D call. The CDR3 covers 13 residues. Germline-derived CDR1 and CDR2 are DFQATT and SNEGSKA (reference sequence). Trimming removed 2 bases from V and 0 bases from J, with 5 bases in between. For the CDR3, the DNA is TGCAGTGCTAGATCATACTCTGGAAACACCATATATTTT. Its protein is CSARSYSGNTIYF.

DNA of the CDR3: TGTGCCAGCAGCAGCAGGGCTGCGACTAATGAAAAACTGTTTTTT. Translation gives CASSSRAATNEKLFF. The V and J genes are TRBV7-2 and TRBJ1-4; weak D call: TRBD1 (5 bases). The length of the CDR3 is 15 residues. The germline V gene has CDR1 SGHTA and CDR2 FQGNSA. V lost 5 bases to trimming and J lost 2 bases, with 12 bases between them.

The gene calls are TRBV7-9 and TRBJ2-5, with D possibly matching TRBD1 (5 bases). Germline assignment: CDR1 SEHNR and CDR2 FQNEAQ (reference sequence). This CDR3 has 15 residues. V shed 1 base and J shed 2 bases, with 11 bases lying between them. CDR3 loop: CASSLGLQVQETQYF. CDR3 nucleotide sequence: TGTGCCAGCAGCTTAGGTCTACAGGTACAAGAGACCCAGTACTTC.